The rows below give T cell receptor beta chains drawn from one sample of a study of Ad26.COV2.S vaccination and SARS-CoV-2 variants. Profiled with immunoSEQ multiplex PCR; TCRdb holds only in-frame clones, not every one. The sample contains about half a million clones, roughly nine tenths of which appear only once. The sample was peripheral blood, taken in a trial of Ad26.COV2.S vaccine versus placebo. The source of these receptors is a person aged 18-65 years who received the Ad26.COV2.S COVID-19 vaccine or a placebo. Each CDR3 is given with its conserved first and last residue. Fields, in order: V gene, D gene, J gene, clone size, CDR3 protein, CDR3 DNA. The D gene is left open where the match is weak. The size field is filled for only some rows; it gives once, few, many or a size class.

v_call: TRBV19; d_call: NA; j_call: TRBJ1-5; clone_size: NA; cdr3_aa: CASKGQGWSNQPQHF; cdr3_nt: TGTGCCAGTAAAGGGCAGGGCTGGAGCAATCAGCCCCAGCATTTT
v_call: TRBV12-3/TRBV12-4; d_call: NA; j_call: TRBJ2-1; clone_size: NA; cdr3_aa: CASSLSLNEQFF; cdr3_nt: TGTGCCAGCAGTCTGAGCCTCAATGAGCAGTTCTTC
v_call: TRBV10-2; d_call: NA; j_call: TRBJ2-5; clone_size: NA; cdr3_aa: CASSVGQWGTQYF; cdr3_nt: TGCGCCAGCAGTGTTGGACAATGGGGGACCCAGTACTTC
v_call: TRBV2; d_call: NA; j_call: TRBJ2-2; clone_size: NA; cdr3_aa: CASSEVGSDTGELFF; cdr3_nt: TGTGCCAGCAGTGAAGTAGGGTCAGACACCGGGGAGCTGTTTTTT
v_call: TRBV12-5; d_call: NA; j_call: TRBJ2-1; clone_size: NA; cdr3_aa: CASGESSYNEQFF; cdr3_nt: TGTGCTAGTGGTGAAAGCTCCTACAATGAGCAGTTCTTC
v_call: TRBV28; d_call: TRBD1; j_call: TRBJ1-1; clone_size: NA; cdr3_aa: CASSSAGGMNTEAFF; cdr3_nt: TGTGCCAGCAGTTCAGCAGGGGGGATGAACACTGAAGCTTTCTTT
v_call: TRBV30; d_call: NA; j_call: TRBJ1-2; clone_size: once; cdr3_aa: CAWKMDVLGYTF; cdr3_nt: TGTGCCTGGAAAATGGACGTTTTGGGCTACACCTTC
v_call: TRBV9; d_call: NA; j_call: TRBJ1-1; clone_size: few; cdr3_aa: CASSVDLVMNTEAFF; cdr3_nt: TGTGCCAGCAGCGTAGATCTGGTTATGAACACTGAAGCTTTCTTT
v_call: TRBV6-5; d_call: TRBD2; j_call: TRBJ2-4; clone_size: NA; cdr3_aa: CASSYSAGAGKNIQYF; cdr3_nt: TGTGCCAGCAGTTACTCAGCGGGAGCAGGCAAAAACATTCAGTACTTC
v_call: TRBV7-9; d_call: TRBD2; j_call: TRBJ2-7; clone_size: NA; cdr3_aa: CASSSTSGGPYYEQYF; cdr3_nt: TGTGCCAGCAGCAGCACTTCGGGAGGACCTTACTACGAGCAGTACTTC
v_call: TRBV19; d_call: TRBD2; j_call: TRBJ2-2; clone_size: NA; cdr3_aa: CASSPTPGLANGELFF; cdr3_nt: TGTGCCAGTAGTCCTACACCGGGACTAGCGAACGGGGAGCTGTTTTTT
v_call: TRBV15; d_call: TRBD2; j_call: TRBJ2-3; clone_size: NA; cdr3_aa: CATSRVSGGTDTQYF; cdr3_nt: TGTGCCACCAGCAGAGTTAGCGGGGGGACAGATACGCAGTATTTT
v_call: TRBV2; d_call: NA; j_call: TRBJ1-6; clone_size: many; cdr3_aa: CASSEGQKNSPLHF; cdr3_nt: TGTGCCAGCAGTGAGGGGCAGAAGAATTCACCCCTCCACTTT
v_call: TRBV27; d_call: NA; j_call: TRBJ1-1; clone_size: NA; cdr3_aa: CASNGPAGSEAFF; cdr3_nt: TGTGCCAGCAATGGCCCCGCCGGGTCTGAAGCTTTCTTT
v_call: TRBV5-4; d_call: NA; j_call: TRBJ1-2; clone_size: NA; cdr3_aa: CASSYEGSMGVGYTF; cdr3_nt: TGTGCCAGCAGCTACGAGGGCTCCATGGGGGTAGGCTACACCTTC
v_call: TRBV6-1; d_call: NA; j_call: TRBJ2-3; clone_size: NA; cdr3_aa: CASSEFVLSTDTQYF; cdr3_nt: TGTGCCAGCAGTGAGTTCGTCCTTAGCACAGATACGCAGTATTTT
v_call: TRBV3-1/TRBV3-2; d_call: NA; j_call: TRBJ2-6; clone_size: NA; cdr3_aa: CASSQIAGANVLTF; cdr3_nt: TGTGCCAGCAGCCAAATTGCTGGGGCCAACGTCCTGACTTTC
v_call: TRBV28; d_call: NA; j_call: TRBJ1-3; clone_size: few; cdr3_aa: CASIVGNTIYF; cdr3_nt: TGTGCCAGCATCGTCGGAAACACCATATATTTT
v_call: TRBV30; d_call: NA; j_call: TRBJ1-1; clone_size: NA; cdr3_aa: CAWSRMNTEAFF; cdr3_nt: TGTGCCTGGAGTAGGATGAACACTGAAGCTTTCTTT
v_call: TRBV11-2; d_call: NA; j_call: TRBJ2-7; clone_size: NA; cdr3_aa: CASSPYVQGTSYEQYF; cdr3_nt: TGTGCCAGCAGCCCTTACGTCCAGGGCACGTCCTACGAGCAGTACTTC
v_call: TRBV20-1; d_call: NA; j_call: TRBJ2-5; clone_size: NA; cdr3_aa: CRTGQETQYF; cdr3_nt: TGCAGGACGGGGCAAGAGACCCAGTACTTC
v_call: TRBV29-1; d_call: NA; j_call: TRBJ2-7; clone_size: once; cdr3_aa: CSVEGRAEQYF; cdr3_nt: TGCAGCGTTGAGGGACGGGCGGAGCAGTACTTC
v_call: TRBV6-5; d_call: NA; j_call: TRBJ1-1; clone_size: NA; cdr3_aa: CASSSSGSREAFF; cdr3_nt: TGTGCCAGCAGTTCCTCGGGGAGCAGAGAAGCTTTCTTT
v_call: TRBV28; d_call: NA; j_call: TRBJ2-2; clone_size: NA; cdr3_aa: CASSLGGDTGELFF; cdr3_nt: TGTGCCAGCTCCCTAGGGGGAGACACCGGGGAGCTGTTTTTT
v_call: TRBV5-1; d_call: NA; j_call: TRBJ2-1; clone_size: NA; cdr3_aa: CATTGLINGEQFF; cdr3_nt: TGCGCCACCACGGGACTCATCAACGGTGAGCAGTTCTTC
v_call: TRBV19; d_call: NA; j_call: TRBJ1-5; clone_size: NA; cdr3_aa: CASSTRLTSLVVGQPQHF; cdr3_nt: TGTGCCAGTAGTACGCGCCTGACCTCCTTGGTTGTTGGTCAGCCCCAGCATTTT
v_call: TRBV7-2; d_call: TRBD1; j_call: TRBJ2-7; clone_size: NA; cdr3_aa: CASSSQGAYEQYF; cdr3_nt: TGTGCCAGCAGCTCGCAGGGGGCCTACGAGCAGTACTTC
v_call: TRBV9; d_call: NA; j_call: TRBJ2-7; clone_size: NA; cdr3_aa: CASSVGQQYEQYF; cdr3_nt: TGTGCCAGCAGCGTAGGACAGCAGTACGAGCAGTACTTC
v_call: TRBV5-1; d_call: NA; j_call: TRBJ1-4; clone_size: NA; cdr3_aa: CASSDGRVDEKLFF; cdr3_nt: TGCGCCAGCAGCGACGGCAGGGTTGATGAAAAACTGTTTTTT
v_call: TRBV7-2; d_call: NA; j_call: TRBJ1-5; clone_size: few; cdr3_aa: CASSSRSNQPQHF; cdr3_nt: TGTGCCAGCAGCTCACGGAGCAATCAGCCCCAGCATTTT
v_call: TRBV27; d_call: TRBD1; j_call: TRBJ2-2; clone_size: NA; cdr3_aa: CASSRQGASGELFF; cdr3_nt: TGTGCCAGCAGCCGACAGGGGGCCTCCGGGGAGCTGTTTTTT
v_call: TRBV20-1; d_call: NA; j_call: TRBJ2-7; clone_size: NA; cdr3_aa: CSARGTYEQYF; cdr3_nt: TGCAGTGCTAGGGGAACCTACGAGCAGTACTTC
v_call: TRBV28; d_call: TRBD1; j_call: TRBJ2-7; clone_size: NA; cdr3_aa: CASSLSGTGLYEQYF; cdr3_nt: TGTGCCAGCAGCTTGTCCGGGACAGGGCTTTACGAGCAGTACTTC
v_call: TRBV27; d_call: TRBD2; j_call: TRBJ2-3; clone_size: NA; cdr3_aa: CASSSTSGGPDTQYF; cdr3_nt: TGTGCCAGCAGTTCAACTAGCGGGGGCCCAGATACGCAGTATTTT
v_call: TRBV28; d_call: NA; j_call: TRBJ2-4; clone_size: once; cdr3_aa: CASREAHAENIQYF; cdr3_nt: TGTGCCAGCAGGGAAGCCCACGCAGAAAACATTCAGTACTTC
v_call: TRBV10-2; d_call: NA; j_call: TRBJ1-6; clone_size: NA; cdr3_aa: CASSDFVNSPLHF; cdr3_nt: TGCGCCAGCAGTGATTTCGTTAATTCACCCCTCCACTTT
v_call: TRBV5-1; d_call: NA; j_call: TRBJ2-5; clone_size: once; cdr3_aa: CASSLGGTKETQYF; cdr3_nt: TGCGCCAGCAGCTTGGGGGGGACCAAAGAGACCCAGTACTTC
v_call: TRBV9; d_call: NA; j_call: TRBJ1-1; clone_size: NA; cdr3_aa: CASSVAKSGGNTEAFF; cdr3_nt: TGTGCCAGCAGCGTAGCAAAAAGTGGGGGTAACACTGAAGCTTTCTTT
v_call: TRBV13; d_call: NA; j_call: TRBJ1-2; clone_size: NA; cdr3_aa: CASSSGAGKGYGYTF; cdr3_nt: TGTGCCAGCAGCTCGGGGGCCGGGAAGGGCTATGGCTACACCTTC
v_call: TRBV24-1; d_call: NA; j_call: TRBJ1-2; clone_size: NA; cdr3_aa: CATYKEGYTF; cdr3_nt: TGTGCCACTTATAAAGAGGGCTACACCTTC
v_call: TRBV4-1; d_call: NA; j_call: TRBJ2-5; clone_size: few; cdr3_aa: CASSQDRGERVGTQYF; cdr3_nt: TGCGCCAGCAGCCAAGACCGGGGCGAGAGGGTGGGGACCCAGTACTTC
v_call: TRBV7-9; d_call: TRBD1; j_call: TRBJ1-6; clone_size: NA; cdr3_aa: CASSLVQGNSPLHF; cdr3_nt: TGTGCCAGCAGCTTAGTACAGGGGAATTCACCCCTCCACTTT
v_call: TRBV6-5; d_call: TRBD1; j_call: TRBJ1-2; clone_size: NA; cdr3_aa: CASTETGLGGYTF; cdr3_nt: TGTGCCAGCACCGAGACAGGGCTCGGAGGCTACACCTTC
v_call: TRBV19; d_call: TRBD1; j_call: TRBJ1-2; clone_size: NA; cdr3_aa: CASSISGTATTYGYTF; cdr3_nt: TGTGCCAGTAGTATTAGTGGGACAGCTACCACCTATGGCTACACCTTC
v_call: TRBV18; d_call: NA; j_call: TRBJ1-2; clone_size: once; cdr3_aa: CASSPGGTNYGYTF; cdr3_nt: TGTGCCAGCTCACCAGGGGGGACTAACTATGGCTACACCTTC
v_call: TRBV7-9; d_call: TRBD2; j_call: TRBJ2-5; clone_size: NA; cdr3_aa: CASSPQAGSGETQYF; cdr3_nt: TGTGCCAGCAGCCCGCAAGCGGGGTCAGGGGAGACCCAGTACTTC
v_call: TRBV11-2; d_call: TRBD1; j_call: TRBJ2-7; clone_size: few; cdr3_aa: CASSFGQGRAYEQYF; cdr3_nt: TGTGCCAGCAGCTTTGGACAGGGGAGGGCCTACGAGCAGTACTTC
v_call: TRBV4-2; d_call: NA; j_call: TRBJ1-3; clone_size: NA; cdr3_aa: CASSQGVFTISGNTIYF; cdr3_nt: TGTGCCAGCAGCCAAGGCGTATTCACGATCTCTGGAAACACCATATATTTT
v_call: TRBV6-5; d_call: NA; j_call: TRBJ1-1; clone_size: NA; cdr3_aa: CASSYVSDTEAFF; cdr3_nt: TGTGCCAGCAGTTACGTTTCAGACACTGAAGCTTTCTTT
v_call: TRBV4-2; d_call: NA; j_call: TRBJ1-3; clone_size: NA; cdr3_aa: CASSQASGYGNTIYF; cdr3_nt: TGTGCCAGCAGCCAAGCTTCCGGGTATGGAAACACCATATATTTT